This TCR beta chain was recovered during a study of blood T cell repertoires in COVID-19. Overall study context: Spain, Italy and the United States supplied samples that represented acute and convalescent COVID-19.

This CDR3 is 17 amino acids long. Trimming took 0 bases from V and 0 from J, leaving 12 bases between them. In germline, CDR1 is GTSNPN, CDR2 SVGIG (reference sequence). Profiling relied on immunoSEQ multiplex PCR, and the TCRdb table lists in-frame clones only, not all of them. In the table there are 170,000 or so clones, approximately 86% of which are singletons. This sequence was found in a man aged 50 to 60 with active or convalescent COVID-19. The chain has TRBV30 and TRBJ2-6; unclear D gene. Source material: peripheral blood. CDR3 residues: CAWSVWQARSGANVLTF. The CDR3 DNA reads TGTGCCTGGAGTGTCTGGCAGGCCCGCTCTGGGGCCAACGTCCTGACTTTC.